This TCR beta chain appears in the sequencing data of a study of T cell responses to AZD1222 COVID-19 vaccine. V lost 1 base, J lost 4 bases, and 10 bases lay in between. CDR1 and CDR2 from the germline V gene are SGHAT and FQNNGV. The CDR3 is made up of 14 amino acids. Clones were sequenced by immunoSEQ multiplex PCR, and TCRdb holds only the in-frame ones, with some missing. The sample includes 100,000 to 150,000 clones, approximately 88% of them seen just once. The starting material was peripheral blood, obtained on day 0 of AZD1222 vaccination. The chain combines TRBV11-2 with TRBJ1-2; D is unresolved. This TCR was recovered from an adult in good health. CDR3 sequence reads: CASSLARLGYGYTF. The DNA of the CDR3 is TGTGCCAGCAGCTTAGCGCGTCTTGGCTATGGCTACACCTTC.